Below, 12 T cell receptor beta chains from the same sample are listed, as sequenced in a study of blood T cell repertoires in COVID-19. The data were produced by immunoSEQ multiplex PCR, yet TCRdb's version contains in-frame clones alone and is incomplete. There are roughly 280,000 clones in the sample; 86% occur only once, and roughly 1.8% lies in the top ten. Input material: peripheral blood. Receptors originate from a man younger than 40 with active or convalescent COVID-19.

J is TRBJ2-7 and V is TRBV7-9; TRBD2 matches at 8 bases. Germline values: CDR1 SEHNR, CDR2 FQNEAQ (reference sequence). The CDR3 sequence is 15 residues long. V was clipped by 0 bases and J by 2 bases; unmatched bases: 3. The CDR3 nucleotides are TGTGCCAGCAGCTTAGCGCCGGGGGGGACCTACGAGCAGTACTTC. Encoded protein: CASSLAPGGTYEQYF.

This clone was observed a handful of times. CDR3 residues: CASSQDFIIRSGNTIYF. The CDR3 DNA is TGCGCCAGCAGCCAAGATTTCATAATTAGATCTGGAAACACCATATATTTT. The chain uses TRBV4-1 and TRBJ1-3; no reliable D call. Trimming removed 0 bases at V and 1 base at J, with 13 bases between. The CDR3 covers 17 residues. CDR1 is MGHRA and CDR2 is YSYEKL in the germline V gene.

The rearrangement joins TRBV18 to TRBJ2-5; a possible D gene is TRBD2 (6 bases). Germline V gene lookup returns CDR1 KGHSH and CDR2 LQKENI. The V gene lost 4 bases and the J gene lost 5 bases, with 14 bases spanning the gap. This CDR3 is 14 amino acids long. CDR3 protein: CASSHTSREETQYF. CDR3 in DNA: TGTGCCAGCTCACACACTAGCCGGGAGGAGACCCAGTACTTC.

This chain connects TRBV29-1 to TRBJ1-1; 9 bases are shared with TRBD1. The CDR3 runs to 13 residues. Germline CDR1 SQVTM, CDR2 ANQGSEA. With V trimmed by 4 bases and J by 11 bases, 11 bases remained unmatched. The CDR3 is CSVVETGGGFAFF. The DNA for the CDR3 is TGCAGCGTTGTTGAGACAGGGGGAGGGTTTGCTTTCTTT.

Of note for this clone: Other DNA variants within this sample encode the same CDR3. The chain carries TRBV6-2 or TRBV6-3 and TRBJ1-1, with a weak D call TRBD1 (6 bases). V was trimmed by 4 bases and J by 0 bases, leaving 9 bases between them. Germline CDR1 and CDR2: MNHEY and SVGEGT. This CDR3 comprises 14 residues. The CDR3 DNA reads TGTGCCAGCAGTTCCGGGGGGCTGAACACTGAAGCTTTCTTT. The encoded protein is CASSSGGLNTEAFF.

The chain has TRBV24-1 and TRBJ2-7; TRBD1 matches at 7 bases. V trimming: 7 bases; J trimming: 9 bases; junction bases outside the gene matches: 11. CDR1 is KGHDR, CDR2 SFDVKD, per germline. CDR3 size: 13 residues. The DNA for the CDR3 is TGTGCCACCAGATTACAGGGGATCGAAAGGCAGTACTTC. It encodes CATRLQGIERQYF.

This clone came up once. The chain employs TRBV7-3 and TRBJ2-3; 14 nucleotides match TRBD2. The CDR3 spans 14 residues. Germline V gene data show CDR1 as SGHTA and CDR2 as FQGTGA. Trimming cost V 4 bases and J 10 bases; bases outside gene matches: 4. CDR3 protein: CASSSTSGGAPQYF. DNA of the CDR3: TGTGCCAGCAGCTCGACTAGCGGGGGGGCTCCGCAGTATTTT.

This clone was seen a handful of times. V gene TRBV5-8 combines with J gene TRBJ2-7, with a possible D match to TRBD2 (7 bases). Trimming shortened V by 0 bases and J by 1 base, and 17 bases separated the two germline ends. CDR3 length: 17 residues. CDR1 is SGHTS, CDR2 YDEGEE, per germline. CDR3 coding DNA: TGTGCCAGCAGCTTGGATGTGGCGGGGGCGATGTCCTACGAGCAGTACTTC. Residues: CASSLDVAGAMSYEQYF.

The rearrangement uses TRBV29-1 and TRBJ2-2, with TRBD1 matching over 8 bases. In germline, CDR1 is SQVTM, CDR2 ANQGSEA. The CDR3 has 15 residues. V trimming: 6 bases; J trimming: 1 base; junction bases outside the gene matches: 7. CDR3 residues: CSVGNGTGNTGELFF. The DNA of the CDR3 is TGCAGCGTGGGCAACGGGACAGGGAACACCGGGGAGCTGTTTTTT.

This chain uses TRBV12-3 or TRBV12-4 with TRBJ2-1; D is ambiguous. The CDR3 totals 11 residues. V shed 8 bases and J shed 10 bases, with 12 bases lying between them. CDR3 in amino acids: CASSSFGEQFF. CDR3 in DNA: TGTGCCAGCTCCAGCTTCGGGGAGCAGTTCTTC.

As DNA, the CDR3 is TGTGCCTGGAGTGGTTTGGTCGCCCGACAGTCTGGGGCCAACGTCCTGACTTTC. This sequence encodes CAWSGLVARQSGANVLTF. The V and J genes are TRBV30 and TRBJ2-6; D may be TRBD1 (5 bases). This CDR3 is built from 18 residues. Per the germline V gene, CDR1 is GTSNPN and CDR2 is SVGIG (reference sequence). Trimming shortened V by 1 base and J by 1 base, and 17 bases separated the two germline ends.

The CDR3 loop is CASSLRDREYGSPLHF. The CDR3 nucleotides are TGCGCCAGCAGCCTGCGGGACAGGGAATACGGTTCACCCCTCCACTTT. The genes are TRBV5-1 and TRBJ1-6; TRBD1 agrees at 9 bases. The length of the CDR3 is 16 residues. Germline V lookup: CDR1 SGHRS, CDR2 YFSETQ. Trimming cost V 4 bases and J 9 bases; bases outside gene matches: 11.